Listed below are T cell receptor beta chains from one sample, sequenced in a study of cytomegalovirus exposure and HLA in healthy donors. Measured with immunoSEQ multiplex PCR; TCRdb has only the in-frame clones, and not every one. Its clone listing holds 85,000 to 90,000 clones. The sample was PBMCs. The receptors shown here come from a man in his forties or fifties in good health and CMV-seropositive. Both conserved end residues are part of each CDR3. Each record gives: CDR3 protein, CDR3 DNA, J gene, V gene, CDR3 length, D gene. D genes are given only for firm matches.

CDR3aa: CASSPGLGNTGELFF
CDR3nt: TGTGCCAGCAGCCCTGGACTAGGGAACACCGGGGAGCTGTTTTTT
j_gene: TRBJ2-2
v_gene: TRBV5-4
len: 15
d_gene: TRBD2

CDR3aa: CASKHRESTEAFF
CDR3nt: TGTGCCAGCAAACACAGGGAAAGCACTGAAGCTTTCTTT
j_gene: TRBJ1-1
v_gene: TRBV6-5
len: 13
d_gene: NA

CDR3aa: CAWSPRTVKNEAFF
CDR3nt: TGTGCCTGGAGTCCACGGACAGTAAAAAATGAAGCTTTCTTT
j_gene: TRBJ1-1
v_gene: TRBV30
len: 14
d_gene: NA

CDR3aa: CSVAPGQGTQYF
CDR3nt: TGCAGCGTCGCCCCGGGACAAGGGACCCAGTACTTC
j_gene: TRBJ2-5
v_gene: TRBV29-1
len: 12
d_gene: NA

CDR3aa: CASSFSRYEQYF
CDR3nt: TGTGCCAGCAGCTTTTCCAGGTACGAGCAGTACTTC
j_gene: TRBJ2-7
v_gene: TRBV5-6
len: 12
d_gene: NA

CDR3aa: CAWSVLSPPVF
CDR3nt: TGTGCCTGGAGTGTACTGTCCCCCCCGGTCTTC
j_gene: TRBJ2-1
v_gene: TRBV30
len: 11
d_gene: NA

CDR3aa: CASSLGQGVADTQYF
CDR3nt: TGTGCCAGCAGTTTGGGACAGGGAGTTGCAGATACGCAGTATTTT
j_gene: TRBJ2-3
v_gene: TRBV6-6
len: 15
d_gene: TRBD1

CDR3aa: CASSYTQWSEAFF
CDR3nt: TGTGCCAGCAGTTACACCCAGTGGTCTGAAGCTTTCTTT
j_gene: TRBJ1-1
v_gene: TRBV6-5
len: 13
d_gene: NA

CDR3aa: CASSRGWWEQFF
CDR3nt: TGTGCCAGCAGCCGAGGATGGTGGGAGCAGTTCTTC
j_gene: TRBJ2-1
v_gene: TRBV7-9
len: 12
d_gene: NA

CDR3aa: CASTIAGGKLKATDTQYF
CDR3nt: TGTGCCAGCACCATAGCGGGAGGAAAATTGAAGGCCACAGATACGCAGTATTTT
j_gene: TRBJ2-3
v_gene: TRBV7-9
len: 18
d_gene: TRBD2

CDR3aa: CASSLYPHKETQYF
CDR3nt: TGTGCCAGCAGTTTATACCCCCACAAAGAGACCCAGTACTTC
j_gene: TRBJ2-5
v_gene: TRBV28
len: 14
d_gene: NA

CDR3aa: CASSSGGGNQPQHF
CDR3nt: TGTGCCAGCAGCTCCGGAGGGGGCAATCAGCCCCAGCATTTT
j_gene: TRBJ1-5
v_gene: TRBV7-6
len: 14
d_gene: NA

CDR3aa: CASSHQGDQYTEAFF
CDR3nt: TGTGCCAGCAGCCATCAGGGGGACCAGTACACTGAAGCTTTCTTT
j_gene: TRBJ1-1
v_gene: TRBV4-2
len: 15
d_gene: TRBD1

CDR3aa: CAWSPQNGELFF
CDR3nt: TGTGCCTGGAGCCCCCAGAATGGGGAGCTGTTTTTT
j_gene: TRBJ2-2
v_gene: TRBV30
len: 12
d_gene: NA

CDR3aa: CASSLTVGGTGASYEQYF
CDR3nt: TGTGCCAGCAGCTTAACAGTCGGGGGGACAGGGGCCTCCTACGAGCAGTACTTC
j_gene: TRBJ2-7
v_gene: TRBV7-3
len: 18
d_gene: TRBD1

CDR3aa: CAWSVEEGSEQYF
CDR3nt: TGTGCCTGGAGTGTTGAGGAGGGATCCGAGCAGTACTTC
j_gene: TRBJ2-7
v_gene: TRBV30
len: 13
d_gene: NA

CDR3aa: CASSIDRRTEAFF
CDR3nt: TGTGCCAGTAGTATAGATCGTCGCACTGAAGCTTTCTTT
j_gene: TRBJ1-1
v_gene: TRBV19
len: 13
d_gene: NA

CDR3aa: CASRGTGRNQPQHF
CDR3nt: TGTGCCAGTAGGGGGACAGGGCGCAATCAGCCCCAGCATTTT
j_gene: TRBJ1-5
v_gene: TRBV19
len: 14
d_gene: TRBD1

CDR3aa: CASSRGSGANVLTF
CDR3nt: TGCGCCAGCAGCCGCGGGTCTGGGGCCAACGTCCTGACTTTC
j_gene: TRBJ2-6
v_gene: TRBV5-1
len: 14
d_gene: NA

CDR3aa: CASSLGLADEQFF
CDR3nt: TGTGCCAGCAGCTTGGGACTAGCGGATGAGCAGTTCTTC
j_gene: TRBJ2-1
v_gene: TRBV7-8
len: 13
d_gene: TRBD2

CDR3aa: CASSFGDSGNTIYF
CDR3nt: TGTGCCAGTAGTTTCGGAGACTCTGGAAACACCATATATTTT
j_gene: TRBJ1-3
v_gene: TRBV19
len: 14
d_gene: NA

CDR3aa: CAWAGGRGGWNEQFF
CDR3nt: TGTGCCTGGGCAGGAGGGCGCGGGGGGTGGAATGAGCAGTTCTTC
j_gene: TRBJ2-1
v_gene: TRBV30
len: 15
d_gene: TRBD2

CDR3aa: CASSLRSGLQETQYF
CDR3nt: TGTGCCAGCAGTTTACGCTCAGGCTTACAAGAGACCCAGTACTTC
j_gene: TRBJ2-5
v_gene: TRBV6-1
len: 15
d_gene: NA

CDR3aa: CASSPGTAYNEQFF
CDR3nt: TGTGCTAGCAGCCCCGGGACAGCCTACAATGAGCAGTTCTTC
j_gene: TRBJ2-1
v_gene: TRBV7-7
len: 14
d_gene: TRBD1

CDR3aa: CASSQDEGQPQHF
CDR3nt: TGCGCCAGCAGCCAAGATGAGGGCCAGCCCCAGCATTTT
j_gene: TRBJ1-5
v_gene: TRBV4-3
len: 13
d_gene: NA

CDR3aa: CASSFSSGGTSTDTQYF
CDR3nt: TGTGCCAGCAGCTTTTCTAGCGGGGGGACTAGCACAGATACGCAGTATTTT
j_gene: TRBJ2-3
v_gene: TRBV5-4
len: 17
d_gene: TRBD2

CDR3aa: CASREQGNYGYTF
CDR3nt: TGTGCCAGCAGGGAACAGGGGAACTATGGCTACACCTTC
j_gene: TRBJ1-2
v_gene: TRBV27
len: 13
d_gene: TRBD1

CDR3aa: CASSQGGGGYTF
CDR3nt: TGTGCCAGCAGCCAAGGGGGAGGTGGCTACACCTTC
j_gene: TRBJ1-2
v_gene: TRBV4-2
len: 12
d_gene: NA

CDR3aa: CASRQGIANTGELFF
CDR3nt: TGTGCCAGCAGACAGGGAATTGCGAACACCGGGGAGCTGTTTTTT
j_gene: TRBJ2-2
v_gene: TRBV6-1
len: 15
d_gene: NA

CDR3aa: CASSDSGRASGEQFF
CDR3nt: TGCGCCAGCAGCGATAGCGGGAGGGCCAGCGGTGAGCAGTTCTTC
j_gene: TRBJ2-1
v_gene: TRBV5-1
len: 15
d_gene: TRBD2

CDR3aa: CASSQDSGTGNSPLHF
CDR3nt: TGTGCCAGCAGCCAAGATTCAGGGACAGGGAATTCACCCCTCCACTTT
j_gene: TRBJ1-6
v_gene: TRBV4-2
len: 16
d_gene: TRBD1

CDR3aa: CASSTGQGEETQYF
CDR3nt: TGCGCCAGCAGCACCGGACAGGGCGAAGAGACCCAGTACTTC
j_gene: TRBJ2-5
v_gene: TRBV5-1
len: 14
d_gene: TRBD1